The 8 T cell receptor beta chains listed next were all sequenced from one sample in a study of T cell responses to AZD1222 COVID-19 vaccine. Using immunoSEQ multiplex PCR, the repertoire was profiled, and TCRdb retains in-frame clones only, with some absent. Found here are around 190,000 clones, around 88% of them singletons; the top ten hold around a tenth. The sequenced sample was peripheral blood, obtained 28 days after the second AZD1222 dose. The receptor source for this set is an adult who received the AZD1222 COVID-19 vaccine.

V usage is TRBV5-1 and J usage is TRBJ1-6; 7 bases are a match to TRBD1. V lost 4 bases and J lost 8; bases outside the gene matches: 6. Per the germline V gene, CDR1 is SGHRS and CDR2 is YFSETQ. The CDR3 is 14 amino acids. The CDR3 nucleotides read TGCGCCAGCAGCACCGGGACAGAGTATTCACCCCTCCACTTT. It yields the protein CASSTGTEYSPLHF. Full variable domain (remainder filled in from reference TRBV5-1 and TRBJ1-6): KAGVTQTPRYLIKTRGQQVTLSCSPISGHRSVSWYQQTPGQGLQFLFEYFSETQRNKGNFPGRFSGRQFSNSRSEMNVSTLELGDSALYLCASSTGTEYSPLHFGNGTRLTVT.

The V gene is TRBV6-1, the J gene TRBJ1-2; no clear D. V dropped 3 bases and J dropped 5 bases, with 10 bases sitting between them. The CDR3 runs 13 residues. The germline gives CDR1 MNHNS, CDR2 SASEGT. The CDR3 region has the DNA TGTGCCAGCAGTGACGGGATTTATTATGGCTACACCTTC. Its translation: CASSDGIYYGYTF.

In nucleotides, the CDR3 is TGCGCCAGCAGCCACATCCTAGGAGAGCAGTACTTC. This encodes CASSHILGEQYF. This rearrangement joins TRBV4-1 to TRBJ2-7; D uncertain. Germline-derived CDR1 and CDR2 are MGHRA and YSYEKL. The CDR3 covers 12 residues. The germline V and J ends were trimmed by 3 bases and 7 bases, with 10 bases remaining between them.

The chain couples TRBV5-1 to TRBJ2-5, with unresolved D. V was clipped by 2 bases and J by 1 base, with 9 bases between them. The CDR3 contains 14 residues. Germline V gene lookup returns CDR1 SGHRS and CDR2 YFSETQ. The CDR3 loop is CASSFQWAQETQYF. The CDR3 coding sequence is TGCGCCAGCAGCTTCCAGTGGGCCCAAGAGACCCAGTACTTC.

The chain links TRBV12-5 to TRBJ2-1; D ambiguous. V was trimmed by 7 bases and J by 0 bases, leaving 7 bases between them. The CDR3 totals 13 residues. CDR1 and CDR2 from the germline V gene are LGHNT and FRNRAP. The DNA of the CDR3 is TGTGCTAGTGCCCCTGCCTCCTACAATGAGCAGTTCTTC. Translating it yields CASAPASYNEQFF.

The chain joins TRBV6-1 to TRBJ1-4, with D unresolved. The CDR3 totals 14 residues. V was shortened by 3 bases and J by 0 bases, with 5 bases between the two germline ends. Germline V gives CDR1 MNHNS, CDR2 SASEGT. The CDR3 nucleotides are TGTGCCAGCAGTGATTGGTCAACTAATGAAAAACTGTTTTTT. This sequence encodes CASSDWSTNEKLFF.

The V call is TRBV12-3 or TRBV12-4, the J call TRBJ2-3, with D tentatively TRBD1 or TRBD2 (5 bases each). V was shortened by 3 bases and J by 8 bases, with 9 bases between the two germline ends. The CDR3 has 12 residues. The CDR3 loop is CASSFYGGTQYF. DNA for the CDR3: TGTGCCAGCAGTTTTTATGGGGGTACGCAGTATTTT.

This CDR3 is CASSLEIYSNQPQHF. The CDR3 DNA follows: TGTGCCAGCAGCTTAGAGATCTATAGCAATCAGCCCCAGCATTTT. V gene TRBV7-8 combines with J gene TRBJ1-5; D uncertain. Trimming removed 1 base at V and 0 bases at J, with 7 bases between. Germline lookup yields CDR1 SGHVS and CDR2 FQNEAQ. The CDR3 totals 15 residues.